These 20 T cell receptor beta chains share one sample of origin, sequenced in a study of cytomegalovirus exposure and HLA in healthy donors. Sequencing used immunoSEQ multiplex PCR; TCRdb keeps in-frame clones, though not all of them. The sample lists 150,000 to 200,000 clones, 70% to 90% seen once, with 2% to 2.5% in the top ten. Sequenced sample: PBMCs. All receptors come from a man aged 25-45 years in good health and CMV-seropositive.

The sample holds one count of this clone. This sequence joins TRBV7-2 and TRBJ1-4, with TRBD1 matching over 10 bases. CDR3 length equals 14 residues. With V trimmed by 4 bases and J by 8 bases, 4 bases remained unmatched. Looked up from germline, CDR1 is SGHTA and CDR2 is FQGNSA. CDR3 in DNA: TGTGCCAGCAGCTCAGGACAGGGGGGGGAAAAACTGTTTTTT. This sequence encodes CASSSGQGGEKLFF.

This clone was counted a single time. The V and J genes are TRBV9 and TRBJ2-5; 8 bases agree with TRBD1. This CDR3 comprises 14 residues. J gave up 3 bases and V 4 bases, and 5 bases lay outside the gene matches. Germline-derived CDR1 and CDR2 are SGDLS and YYNGEE. The CDR3 DNA reads as TGTGCCAGCAGCAAAGACAGGGGTGAAGAGACCCAGTACTTC. Protein: CASSKDRGEETQYF.

The chain joins TRBV5-6 to TRBJ1-4; D gene ambiguous. The germline gives CDR1 SGHDT, CDR2 YYEEEE. Trimming stripped 0 bases from V and 0 bases from J, with 6 bases between. The CDR3 spans 15 residues. The CDR3 DNA sequence: TGTGCCAGCAGCTTGGATCCCACAACTAATGAAAAACTGTTTTTT. It specifies CASSLDPTTNEKLFF.

This clone was seen only once. The chain has TRBV21-1 and TRBJ2-1; no check of the table's D call, TRBD2, against the DNA was made. TRBV21-1 is a pseudogene segment. CDR3 length equals 15 residues. DNA of the CDR3: TGTGCCAGCAGTGGGGGGGGCCGCACCTACAATGAGCAGTTCTTC. It encodes CASSGGGRTYNEQFF.

V usage is TRBV7-9 and J usage is TRBJ1-1; 8 bases fit TRBD1. The ends lost 5 bases at V and 1 base at J; junction bases unmatched: 9. The CDR3 is 16 residues long. Germline assignment: CDR1 SEHNR and CDR2 FQNEAQ (reference sequence). The CDR3 DNA reads TGTGCCAGCAGCCCGCGGGACAGGTGGCCGAACACTGAAGCTTTCTTT. This translates into CASSPRDRWPNTEAFF.

The chain uses TRBV5-4 and TRBJ1-3; D is possibly TRBD1 (6 bases). The V and J ends lost 1 base and 2 bases respectively, with 7 bases between them. This CDR3 region has 14 residues. Germline V gene data show CDR1 as SGHNT and CDR2 as YYREEE (reference sequence). The DNA for the CDR3 is TGTGCCAGCAGCTTGCAGGGGACTGGAAACACCATATATTTT. This codes for CASSLQGTGNTIYF.

The chain combines TRBV27 with TRBJ2-5, with 10 nucleotides matching TRBD1. This CDR3 has 16 amino acids. Germline CDR1 is MNHEY and CDR2 is SMNVEV (reference sequence). J was trimmed by 5 bases and V by 5 bases; bases with no gene match: 11. The CDR3 reads CASSPIWDRGSETQYF. The CDR3 bases are TGTGCCAGCAGTCCCATCTGGGACAGGGGTTCGGAGACCCAGTACTTC.

V usage is TRBV29-1 and J usage is TRBJ2-7, with TRBD1 as a possible D gene (6 bases). V lost 4 bases and J lost 0, with 13 bases in between. The CDR3 loop spans 14 amino acids. CDR1 and CDR2 (germline): SQVTM, ANQGSEA. CDR3 bases: TGCAGCGTTGGTAACAGGGTTTCCTCCTACGAGCAGTACTTC. Protein product: CSVGNRVSSYEQYF.

The chain carries TRBV29-1 and TRBJ2-7; possibly TRBD1 for D (5 bases). Germline V gene sequence: CDR1 SQVTM, CDR2 ANQGSEA. V lost 6 bases, J lost 4 bases, and 10 bases lay in between. The CDR3 is 11 amino acids. CDR3 region: CSVWTSYEQYF. The CDR3 bases are TGCAGCGTCTGGACATCTTACGAGCAGTACTTC.

The chain combines TRBV7-2 with TRBJ2-1, with 8 bases matching TRBD1. The CDR3 spans 14 residues. The ends lost 3 bases at V and 7 bases at J; junction bases unmatched: 5. Per the germline V gene, CDR1 is SGHTA and CDR2 is FQGNSA. The CDR3 is CASSFQGALNEQFF. In DNA, the CDR3 is TGTGCCAGCAGCTTCCAGGGGGCGCTTAATGAGCAGTTCTTC.

The chain combines TRBV6-7 with TRBJ2-3, with D unresolved. TRBV6-7 is designated an ORF whose function remains uncertain. Trimming pared 0 bases from V and 2 bases from J, leaving 3 bases between. The CDR3 runs 13 residues. The CDR3 sequence is CASSYSYTDTQYF. In DNA form, the CDR3 reads TGTGCCAGCAGTTACTCCTACACAGATACGCAGTATTTT.

The chain recombines TRBV29-1 with TRBJ2-3; 11 nucleotides match TRBD2. The CDR3 consists of 16 residues. CDR1 and CDR2 from the germline V gene are SQVTM and ANQGSEA. With 6 bases clipped from V and 6 bases from J, the junction kept 14 bases outside the gene matches. CDR3 DNA: TGCAGCGTCGACCCCACTAGCGGGGGAATTCCGGATACGCAGTATTTT. Protein sequence: CSVDPTSGGIPDTQYF.

This chain uses TRBV11-2 with TRBJ1-1; 8 bases match TRBD1. Germline V gene data show CDR1 as SGHAT and CDR2 as FQNNGV. Trimming cost V 5 bases and J 0 bases; bases outside gene matches: 8. The CDR3 spans 16 residues. Written as DNA, the CDR3 is TGTGCCAGCAGCCTAACTCAGGGGGCCATGAACACTGAAGCTTTCTTT. It codes for CASSLTQGAMNTEAFF.

The chain uses TRBV13 and TRBJ1-2, with 11 nucleotides matching TRBD1. CDR1 is PRHDT, CDR2 FYEKMQ, per germline (reference sequence). The junction had 3 bases not matched to a gene; V was cut back by 4 bases and J by 2 bases. This CDR3 comprises 15 residues. The CDR3 sequence is CASSYGQGANYGYTF. The CDR3 DNA follows: TGTGCCAGCAGCTACGGACAGGGGGCGAACTATGGCTACACCTTC.

The chain couples TRBV7-9 to TRBJ2-3; 8 positions match TRBD2. Germline-derived CDR1 and CDR2 are SEHNR and FQNEAQ (reference sequence). V shed 3 bases, J shed 3 bases, and the junction held 5 bases outside the gene matches. The length of the CDR3 is 15 residues. The CDR3 protein is CASSFAGGSTDTQYF. The CDR3 DNA sequence: TGTGCCAGCAGCTTCGCGGGGGGTTCGACAGATACGCAGTATTTT. Supplemented by reference TRBV7-9 and TRBJ2-3, the full variable domain reads DTGVSQNPRHKITKRGQNVTFRCDPISEHNRLYWYRQTLGQGPEFLTYFQNEAQLEKSRLLSDRFSAERPKGSFSTLEIQRTEQGDSAMYLCASSFAGGSTDTQYFGPGTRLTVL.

The chain combines TRBV7-2 with TRBJ2-7, with TRBD2 matching over 8 bases. V shed 5 bases, J shed 1 base, and the junction held 7 bases outside the gene matches. Per germline, CDR1 SGHTA and CDR2 FQGNSA. The CDR3 is 15 residues long. The DNA of the CDR3 is TGTGCCAGCAGCCGGGGGGGGACGGCGTCCTACGAGCAGTACTTC. Protein product: CASSRGGTASYEQYF. Looking up the rest from reference TRBV7-2 and TRBJ2-7 gives the full variable domain: GAGVSQSPSNKVTEKGKDVELRCDPISGHTALYWYRQSLGQGLEFLIYFQGNSAPDKSGLPSDRFSAERTGGSVSTLTIQRTQQEDSAVYLCASSRGGTASYEQYFGPGTRLTVT.

This clone appeared once. This sequence joins TRBV7-6 and TRBJ1-2; 7 bases line up with TRBD1. CDR3 size: 13 residues. V dropped 3 bases and J dropped 2; count of bases not matched to a gene: 0. Germline V gene lookup returns CDR1 SGHVS and CDR2 FNYEAQ. The CDR3 bases are TGTGCCAGCAGCTTGGGACAGAACTATGGCTACACCTTC. It is translated as CASSLGQNYGYTF. Variable domain in full (rest from reference TRBV7-6 and TRBJ1-2): GAGVSQSPRYKVTKRGQDVALRCDPISGHVSLYWYRQALGQGPEFLTYFNYEAQQDKSGLPNDRFSAERPEGSISTLTIQRTEQRDSAMYRCASSLGQNYGYTFGSGTRLTVV.

The J gene is TRBJ2-7, the V gene TRBV4-3, with D uncertain. The CDR3 spans 15 residues. Germline V gene data show CDR1 as LGHNA and CDR2 as YSLEER. V lost 0 bases, J lost 2 bases, and 11 bases lay in between. The CDR3 protein is CASSQDIARTYEQYF. The CDR3 DNA sequence: TGCGCCAGCAGCCAAGATATCGCCAGAACCTACGAGCAGTACTTC.

This sequence joins TRBV4-1 and TRBJ2-7; perhaps TRBD1 as D (6 bases). The CDR3 has 15 residues. Germline CDR1 and CDR2: MGHRA and YSYEKL. Trimming took off 0 bases at V and 1 base at J, with 10 bases between the two ends. CDR3 nucleotide sequence: TGCGCCAGCAGCCAAGATCGGCAGGGGTCCTACGAGCAGTACTTC. Its protein product is CASSQDRQGSYEQYF.

The V gene is TRBV9, the J gene TRBJ1-1; D gene ambiguous. Germline CDR1 reads SGDLS; CDR2 reads YYNGEE. The CDR3 covers 14 residues. V gave up 2 bases and J gave up 1 base, with 9 bases separating them. The CDR3 DNA follows: TGTGCCAGCAGCGTCTCGACACGGAACACTGAAGCTTTCTTT. Its translation is CASSVSTRNTEAFF.